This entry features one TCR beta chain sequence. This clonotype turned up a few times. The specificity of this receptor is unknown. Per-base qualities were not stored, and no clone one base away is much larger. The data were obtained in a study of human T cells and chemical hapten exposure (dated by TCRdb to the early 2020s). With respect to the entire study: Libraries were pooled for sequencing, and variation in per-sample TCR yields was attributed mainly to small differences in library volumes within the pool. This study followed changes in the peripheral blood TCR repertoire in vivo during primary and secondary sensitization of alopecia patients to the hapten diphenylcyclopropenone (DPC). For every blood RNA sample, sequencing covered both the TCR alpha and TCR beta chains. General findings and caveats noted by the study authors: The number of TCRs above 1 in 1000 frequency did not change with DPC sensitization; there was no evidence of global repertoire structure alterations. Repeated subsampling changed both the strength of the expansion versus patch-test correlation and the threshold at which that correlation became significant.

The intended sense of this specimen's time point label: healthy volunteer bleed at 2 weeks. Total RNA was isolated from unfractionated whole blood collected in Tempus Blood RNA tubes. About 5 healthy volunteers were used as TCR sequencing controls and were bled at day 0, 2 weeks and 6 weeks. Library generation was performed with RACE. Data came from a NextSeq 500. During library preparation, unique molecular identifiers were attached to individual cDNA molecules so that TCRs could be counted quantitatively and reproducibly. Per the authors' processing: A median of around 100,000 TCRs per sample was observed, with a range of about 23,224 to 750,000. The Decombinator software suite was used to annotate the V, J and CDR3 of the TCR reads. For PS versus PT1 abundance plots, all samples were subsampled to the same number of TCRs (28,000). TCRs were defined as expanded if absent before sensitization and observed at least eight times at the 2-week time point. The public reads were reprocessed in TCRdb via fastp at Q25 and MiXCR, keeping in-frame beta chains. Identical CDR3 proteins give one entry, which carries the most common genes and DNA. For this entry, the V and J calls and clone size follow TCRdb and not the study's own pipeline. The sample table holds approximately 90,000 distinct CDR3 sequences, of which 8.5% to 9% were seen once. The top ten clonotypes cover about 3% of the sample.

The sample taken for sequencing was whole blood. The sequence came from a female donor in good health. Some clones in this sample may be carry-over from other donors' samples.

In nucleotide form, the sequence is TGTGCCAGCAAGTCAGCGACTGAGCAGTTCTTC. It encodes CASKSATEQFF. The rearranged chain carries TRBV2 and TRBJ2-1; the D gene cannot be named for sure. The CDR3 numbers 11 residues from cysteine through phenylalanine. Just CDR3 DNA is preserved here, 33 bases in frame from base 1. For CDR1 and CDR2, the germline V gene lists SNHLY and FYNNEI. V gives up 7 bases and J gives up 9 bases, and the segment between their germline ends measures 10 bases.